This T cell receptor beta chain originates from a study of technical replicates of blood from a few donors. This clone has only one observation. Method: immunoSEQ multiplex PCR; TCRdb's copy keeps in-frame clones and lacks some. The data contain 70,000 or so clones, over 95% of them singletons. The receptor's source is a human donor in good health. Specimen: T cells isolated from PBMCs.

The CDR3 bases are TGTGCCAGCAACGCCGGGACTAGTCCTAAAGATACGCAGTATTTT. It translates to CASNAGTSPKDTQYF. The V call is TRBV5-5, the J call TRBJ2-3; the match to TRBD2 covers 8 bases. The germline CDR1 and CDR2 sequences are SGHKS and YYEKEE (reference sequence). Trimming at V came to 6 bases and at J to 5 bases, leaving 11 bases not matched to a gene. The CDR3 runs 15 residues.